These 17 T cell receptor beta chains came from one sample sequenced in a study of blood T cells in healthy people across ages. Combining a sample-barcoded 5' primer with a J-beta primer mix, a second PCR ran for about 7 to 11 cycles. TCRdb itself ran the 5' RACE reads through MiXCR, one entry per CDR3 protein. The sample lists roughly 930,000 distinct CDR3 sequences, under 50% occurring once. Specimen: blood. The source of these receptors is a man between 25 and 39 years old in good health.

This clonotype was counted once. The chain is built from TRBV7-9 and TRBJ1-6; D remains ambiguous. V lost 5 bases to trimming and J lost 10 bases, with 15 bases between them. The length of the CDR3 is 14 residues. Germline V gene data show CDR1 as SEHNR and CDR2 as FQNEAQ (reference sequence). As DNA, the CDR3 is TGTGCCAGCAGCCCGGCCGGCGGTGGATCACCCCTCCACTTT. Encoded protein: CASSPAGGGSPLHF. Full variable domain (missing parts from reference TRBV7-9 and TRBJ1-6): DTGVSQNPRHKITKRGQNVTFRCDPISEHNRLYWYRQTLGQGPEFLTYFQNEAQLEKSRLLSDRFSAERPKGSFSTLEIQRTEQGDSAMYLCASSPAGGGSPLHFGNGTRLTVT.

There are a few counts of this clonotype. The V and J genes are TRBV6-5 and TRBJ1-1, with no clear D. CDR1 and CDR2 (germline): MNHEY, SVGAGI. Trimming shortened V by 2 bases and J by 2 bases, and 9 bases separated the two germline ends. CDR3 length: 14 amino acids. As DNA, the CDR3 is TGTGCCAGCAGTTACACCGACGAAAACACTGAAGCTTTCTTT. Amino acids: CASSYTDENTEAFF.

This clonotype was recorded a few times. The V and J genes are TRBV15 and TRBJ2-3; 10 nucleotides line up with TRBD2. Germline V gene data show CDR1 as LNHNV and CDR2 as YYDKDF (reference sequence). Losses at the gene ends were 0 bases for V and 6 bases for J; bases not matched to a gene: 6. The CDR3 runs 16 residues. Here the CDR3 reads CATSRDVAGGWDTQYF. The CDR3 DNA reads as TGTGCCACCAGCAGAGATGTAGCGGGGGGTTGGGATACGCAGTATTTT. Combining the CDR3 with reference TRBV15 and TRBJ2-3 gives the whole variable domain DAMVIQNPRYQVTQFGKPVTLSCSQTLNHNVMYWYQQKSSQAPKLLFHYYDKDFNNEADTPDNFQSRRPNTSFCFLDIRSPGLGDTAMYLCATSRDVAGGWDTQYFGPGTRLTVL.

The genes are TRBV9 and TRBJ2-5; 7 nucleotides agree with TRBD1. The J call may be mistaken, given a closer DNA end match to TRBJ2-7. Germline loops: CDR1 SGDLS, CDR2 YYNGEE. CDR3 length equals 16 residues. DNA for the CDR3: TGTGCCAGCAGCGGAGGGCCGGGACAGCATCTCTACGAGCAGTACTTC. This translates into CASSGGPGQHLYEQYF.

This rearrangement joins TRBV5-6 to TRBJ1-1; weak D call: TRBD1 (6 bases). Germline V gene sequence: CDR1 SGHDT, CDR2 YYEEEE. Trimming took off 0 bases at V and 10 bases at J, with 10 bases between the two ends. CDR3 length equals 12 residues. The CDR3: CASSLERGTAFF. For the CDR3, the DNA is TGTGCCAGCAGCTTGGAAAGGGGGACAGCTTTCTTT.

The chain has TRBV15 and TRBJ1-2; D not resolved. This CDR3 has 13 residues. CDR1 and CDR2 from the germline V gene are LNHNV and YYDKDF (reference sequence). Deletions cut 5 bases from V and 3 bases from J, with 10 bases between. CDR3 residues: CATSYLEDYGYTF. CDR3 DNA: TGTGCCACCAGCTATCTAGAGGACTATGGCTACACCTTC.

The chain couples TRBV10-3 to TRBJ2-1, with 12 bases aligning to TRBD2. Germline V lookup: CDR1 ENHRY, CDR2 SYGVKD. This CDR3 has 17 residues. The V segment lost 5 bases and the J segment 0 bases; nucleotides outside the gene matches: 5. The CDR3 here is CAISRTSGVSSYNEQFF. The CDR3 DNA follows: TGTGCCATCAGTCGGACTAGCGGGGTAAGCTCCTACAATGAGCAGTTCTTC.

The CDR3 DNA sequence: TGTGCCAGCAGCCCCAACCTTCAACAGGGTGCTGGAAACACCATATATTTT. This encodes CASSPNLQQGAGNTIYF. This chain uses TRBV4-2 with TRBJ1-3; a possible D gene is TRBD1 (6 bases). This CDR3 comprises 17 residues. The V end was cut by 4 bases, the J end by 2 bases, with 18 bases between. Germline V gives CDR1 LGHNA, CDR2 YNFKEQ.

The chain joins TRBV29-1 to TRBJ1-2; 7 nucleotides match TRBD1. Per the germline V gene, CDR1 is SQVTM and CDR2 is ANQGSEA. The CDR3 is 12 residues long. The junction had 0 bases not matched to a gene; V was cut back by 1 base and J by 4 bases. The CDR3 nucleotides read TGCAGCGTTGAAGGGGACAGCTATGGCTACACCTTC. It translates to CSVEGDSYGYTF.

V usage is TRBV25-1 and J usage is TRBJ2-3, with unresolved D. Looked up from germline, CDR1 is MGHDK and CDR2 is SYGVNS. CDR3 length: 14 residues. The V end lost 0 bases, the J end lost 5 bases, and 9 bases lay between the germline ends. The DNA for the CDR3 is TGTGCCAGCAGTGAATATGCAGTCCGAGATACGCAGTATTTT. Its protein is CASSEYAVRDTQYF.

The CDR3 DNA reads as TGCAGTGCCACAGGGGAGGGCCGCGAGCAGTACTTC. Its protein product is CSATGEGREQYF. The rearrangement uses TRBV20-1 and TRBJ2-7, with D perhaps given as TRBD1 or TRBD2 (7 bases each). The germline V and J ends were trimmed by 6 bases and 6 bases, with 15 bases remaining between them. The CDR3 totals 12 residues. Germline loops: CDR1 DFQATT, CDR2 SNEGSKA (reference sequence).

The chain recombines TRBV28 with TRBJ1-2; TRBD1 agrees at 8 bases. This CDR3 region has 15 residues. With 4 bases clipped from V and 2 bases from J, the junction kept 6 bases outside the gene matches. The germline V gene has CDR1 MDHEN and CDR2 SYDVKM. CDR3 residues: CASSSPPGGNYGYTF. The DNA for the CDR3 is TGTGCCAGCAGTTCCCCCCCAGGGGGCAACTATGGCTACACCTTC.

J is TRBJ2-7 and V is TRBV4-3; unclear D gene. V was trimmed by 0 bases and J by 7 bases, leaving 13 bases between them. This CDR3 spans 14 amino acids. Germline lookup yields CDR1 LGHNA and CDR2 YSLEER. The CDR3 protein is CASSQDGEKGEQYF. The CDR3, as DNA: TGCGCCAGCAGCCAAGACGGAGAGAAGGGAGAGCAGTACTTC.

A few counts support this clonotype. V is TRBV12-3 or TRBV12-4 and J is TRBJ1-2, with D unclear. The CDR3 extends over 14 amino acids. Trimming pared 0 bases from V and 3 bases from J, leaving 8 bases between. The CDR3 DNA follows: TGTGCCAGCAGTTTAGCGCTTCAAGACTATGGCTACACCTTC. This codes for CASSLALQDYGYTF.

This clonotype occurred a few times. The J gene is TRBJ2-1, the V gene TRBV7-6; D may match TRBD1 or TRBD2 (5 bases each). The ends were cut back, 2 bases at V and 11 bases at J, with 16 bases in the middle. The CDR3 has 14 residues. Germline V CDR1 and CDR2: SGHVS, FNYEAQ. CDR3 sequence (DNA): TGTGCCAGCAGCTTAACGGGACGGCAATCCCAGCAGTTCTTC. Its protein product is CASSLTGRQSQQFF.

This sequence joins TRBV5-5 and TRBJ2-7, with 11 bases lining up with TRBD1. Losses at the gene ends were 4 bases for V and 7 bases for J; bases not matched to a gene: 10. Germline V gives CDR1 SGHKS, CDR2 YYEKEE (reference sequence). This CDR3 is built from 15 residues. The CDR3: CASSVKQGQGGEQYF. For the CDR3, the DNA is TGTGCCAGCAGCGTCAAACAGGGACAGGGGGGAGAGCAGTACTTC.

The sample holds a few counts of this clonotype. The chain uses TRBV12-3 or TRBV12-4 and TRBJ2-5; TRBD1 is a possible D gene (5 bases). Trimming pared 6 bases from V and 1 base from J, leaving 12 bases between. The CDR3 length is 14 residues. CDR3 nucleotides: TGTGCCAGCAGACCCGACAGAAGCCAAGAGACCCAGTACTTC. It yields the protein CASRPDRSQETQYF.